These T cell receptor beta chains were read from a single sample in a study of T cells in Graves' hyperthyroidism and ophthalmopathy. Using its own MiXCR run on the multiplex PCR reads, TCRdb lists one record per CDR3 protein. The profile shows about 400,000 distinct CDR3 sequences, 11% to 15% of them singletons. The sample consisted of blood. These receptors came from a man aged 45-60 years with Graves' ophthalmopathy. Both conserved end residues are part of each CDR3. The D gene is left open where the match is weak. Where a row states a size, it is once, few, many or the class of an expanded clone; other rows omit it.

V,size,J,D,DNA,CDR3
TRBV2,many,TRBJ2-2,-,TGTGCCAGCAGTTCTGTGGGGGCGAACACCGGGGAGCTGTTTTTT,CASSSVGANTGELFF
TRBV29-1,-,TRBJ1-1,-,TGCAGCGTTCAAACCATGAACACTGAAGCTTTCTTT,CSVQTMNTEAFF
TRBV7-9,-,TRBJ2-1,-,TGTGCCAGCAGCTTAGACGGTCCATGGAAGCAGTTCTTC,CASSLDGPWKQFF
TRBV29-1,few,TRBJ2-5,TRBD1,TGCAGCGTTGAGACAGGGTACCAAGAGACCCAGTACTTC,CSVETGYQETQYF
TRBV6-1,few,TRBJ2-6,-,TGTGCCAGCAGTGAAGCCCACCGAGGTAGCATATCTGGGGCCAACGTCCTGACTTTC,CASSEAHRGSISGANVLTF
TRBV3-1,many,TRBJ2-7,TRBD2,TGTGCCAGCAGGCCAACTAGCGGAGGCTACGAGCAGTACTTC,CASRPTSGGYEQYF
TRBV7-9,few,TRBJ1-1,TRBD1,TGTGCCAGCAGCTCAGGGGACAGCACTGAAGCTTTCTTT,CASSSGDSTEAFF
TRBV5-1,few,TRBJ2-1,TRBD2,TGCGCCAGCAGCTTATTCTTAGCGGGACGAGGTAAAAATGAGCAGTTCTTC,CASSLFLAGRGKNEQFF
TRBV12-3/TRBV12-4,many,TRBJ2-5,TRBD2,TGTGCCAGCAGTCCAGGACTAGCGGGAGGGCCGTACGCAGAGACCCAGTACTTC,CASSPGLAGGPYAETQYF
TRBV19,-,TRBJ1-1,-,TGTGCCAGTACCACCGGACCGACCAACACTGAAGCTTTCTTT,CASTTGPTNTEAFF